This T cell receptor beta chain was recorded in a study of spatial heterogeneity in lung cancer. Study-level background: About 73 TRACERx patients with early, untreated non-small cell lung cancer donated samples. As counted in raw reads, each unique TCR and UMI combination appeared more than ten times on average.

Broader study findings: Circulating ubiquitous expanded tumor TCRs were observed more frequently at resection than at follow-up.

Germline V gives CDR1 MDHEN, CDR2 SYDVKM. CDR3 size: 13 residues. J lost 7 bases, V lost 6 bases, and 8 bases had no gene match. TCRdb reanalysed the 5' RACE reads using MiXCR and keeps one entry per CDR3 protein. This table has about 70,000 distinct CDR3 sequences, nearly 9% appearing once. Time point in this sample: blood at routine non-recurrence follow-up after resection. Extraction of whole RNA from tumor, nontumor lung or frozen PBMC preceded unsorted sequencing. This clonotype was seen many times. Its antigen is unknown. The sample here was PBMCs, taken at follow-up. The receptor comes from a female donor with early-stage non-small cell lung cancer. The chain links TRBV28 to TRBJ1-2; 7 bases align to TRBD1. For the CDR3, the DNA is TGTGCCAGCAGGAGTACAGGGGACGGTGGCTACACCTTC. It encodes CASRSTGDGGYTF.